The 30 T cell receptor beta chains in this list originate from one sample, sequenced in a study of cytomegalovirus exposure and HLA in healthy donors. TCRdb's copy holds only in-frame clones and misses some; the assay was immunoSEQ multiplex PCR. Of roughly 120,000 clones detected, roughly nine tenths appear once; the ten largest clones hold 4% to 5.5%. Material: PBMCs. Receptors originate from a young man in good health and CMV-seropositive.

This clone appeared once. The V and J genes are TRBV30 and TRBJ2-5, with D possibly being TRBD2 (5 bases). Germline V gives CDR1 GTSNPN, CDR2 SVGIG (reference sequence). The CDR3 length is 12 residues. V was pared by 0 bases and J by 10 bases, with 12 bases between. The CDR3 nucleotides read TGTGCCTGGAGTGTACGCGACTACGACCAGTACTTC. Translated, it gives CAWSVRDYDQYF.

The genes are TRBV5-4 and TRBJ2-3; D is unclear. The CDR3 contains 13 residues. Trimming cost V 4 bases and J 1 base, with 7 bases left between them. Looked up from germline, CDR1 is SGHNT and CDR2 is YYREEE (reference sequence). The CDR3 loop reads CASSLRGTDTQYF. CDR3 DNA sequence: TGTGCCAGCAGCCTCCGCGGCACAGATACGCAGTATTTT.

The V call is TRBV18, the J call TRBJ2-2, with TRBD1 as a possible D gene (5 bases). Trimming shortened V by 3 bases and J by 6 bases, and 5 bases separated the two germline ends. CDR1 is KGHSH and CDR2 is LQKENI in the germline V gene. The CDR3 length is 12 residues. The CDR3 nucleotides read TGTGCCAGCTCACCCAGGGCCGGGGAGCTGTTTTTT. It specifies CASSPRAGELFF.

The table lists this clone with a few counts. The rearrangement joins TRBV27 to TRBJ1-1; a weak D match, TRBD1 (5 bases). This CDR3 region has 12 residues. Trimming took off 6 bases at V and 2 bases at J, with 7 bases between the two ends. Germline V gene lookup returns CDR1 MNHEY and CDR2 SMNVEV (reference sequence). The CDR3 bases are TGTGCCAGCAGGACAGCAAACACTGAAGCTTTCTTT. Protein: CASRTANTEAFF.

This chain links TRBV27 with TRBJ2-1, with D maybe TRBD2 (5 bases). V lost 0 bases to trimming and J lost 0 bases, with 6 bases between them. Germline V lookup: CDR1 MNHEY, CDR2 SMNVEV (reference sequence). This CDR3 region has 15 residues. Written as DNA, the CDR3 is TGTGCCAGCAGTTTATCGGGGAGCTCCTACAATGAGCAGTTCTTC. This encodes CASSLSGSSYNEQFF.

The V and J genes are TRBV5-1 and TRBJ2-3; TRBD1 might be the D (5 bases). Germline loops: CDR1 SGHRS, CDR2 YFSETQ. CDR3 length equals 14 residues. V was clipped by 3 bases and J by 3 bases, with 11 bases between them. DNA of the CDR3: TGCGCCAGCAGCTCCTCCTCAGGGACAGATACGCAGTATTTT. Its translation is CASSSSSGTDTQYF.

A single count supports this clone. This chain links TRBV10-3 with TRBJ2-7; 8 nucleotides match TRBD1. The V gene end was trimmed by 6 bases and the J gene end by 2 bases; junction bases not matched to a gene: 9. The germline V gene has CDR1 ENHRY and CDR2 SYGVKD. This CDR3 region has 15 residues. The CDR3 DNA reads as TGTGCCATCAGGCCCGGACAGGGCTTAACCTACGAGCAGTACTTC. Its translation is CAIRPGQGLTYEQYF.

The chain recombines TRBV4-2 with TRBJ2-1; no definite D call. V dropped 1 base and J dropped 9 bases, with 22 bases sitting between them. This CDR3 is built from 17 residues. CDR1 and CDR2 from the germline V gene are LGHNA and YNFKEQ. CDR3 loop: CASSQVDVVSEPSEQFF. DNA for the CDR3: TGTGCCAGCAGCCAAGTCGATGTTGTAAGTGAGCCAAGTGAGCAGTTCTTC.

The V gene is TRBV6-6, the J gene TRBJ1-5, with D maybe TRBD1 (5 bases). CDR1 is MNHNY and CDR2 is SVGAGI in the germline V gene (reference sequence). The CDR3 extends over 14 amino acids. Trimming took off 6 bases at V and 2 bases at J, with 11 bases between the two ends. CDR3 region: CASRVGDRNQPQHF. The CDR3, as DNA: TGTGCCAGCAGAGTAGGGGATCGCAATCAGCCCCAGCATTTT.

V gene TRBV5-4 combines with J gene TRBJ2-7; tentatively, D is TRBD2 (6 bases). The CDR3 extends over 16 amino acids. CDR1 is SGHNT and CDR2 is YYREEE in the germline V gene (reference sequence). V was shortened by 4 bases and J by 0 bases, with 17 bases between the two germline ends. Here the CDR3 reads CASSPTSGVSSYEQYF. The CDR3 DNA follows: TGTGCCAGCAGCCCCACATCGGGGGTGAGCTCCTACGAGCAGTACTTC.

The chain combines TRBV5-1 with TRBJ1-2, with 9 positions matching TRBD1. Germline lookup yields CDR1 SGHRS and CDR2 YFSETQ. The CDR3 consists of 14 residues. The ends lost 4 bases at V and 6 bases at J; junction bases unmatched: 7. The CDR3 sequence is CASSADRGRNGYTF. Here the CDR3 DNA reads TGCGCCAGCAGCGCCGACAGGGGGAGGAATGGCTACACCTTC. Based on the CDR3 plus reference TRBV5-1 and TRBJ1-2, the full variable domain is KAGVTQTPRYLIKTRGQQVTLSCSPISGHRSVSWYQQTPGQGLQFLFEYFSETQRNKGNFPGRFSGRQFSNSRSEMNVSTLELGDSALYLCASSADRGRNGYTFGSGTRLTVV.

J is TRBJ1-1 and V is TRBV11-2; TRBD1 might be the D (6 bases). This CDR3 spans 13 amino acids. Germline V gene lookup returns CDR1 SGHAT and CDR2 FQNNGV. Between the trimmed V and J ends, which lost 10 bases and 0 bases, there was a span of 12 bases. CDR3 sequence (DNA): TGTGCCACCCAAGGACAGTTGAACACTGAAGCTTTCTTT. It specifies CATQGQLNTEAFF. The full variable domain, rest sourced from reference TRBV11-2 and TRBJ1-1, is EAGVAQSPRYKIIEKRQSVAFWCNPISGHATLYWYQQILGQGPKLLIQFQNNGVVDDSQLPKDRFSAERLKGVDSTLKIQPAKLEDSAVYLCATQGQLNTEAFFGQGTRLTVV.

This clone was found once. The rearrangement joins TRBV2 to TRBJ1-3; a possible D gene is TRBD1 (6 bases). V was shortened by 4 bases and J by 2 bases, with 9 bases between the two germline ends. CDR1 SNHLY and CDR2 FYNNEI come from the germline V gene. The CDR3 contains 14 residues. This CDR3 reads CASSAQGAGNTIYF. The CDR3 coding sequence is TGTGCCAGCAGTGCACAGGGAGCTGGAAACACCATATATTTT.

This chain links TRBV5-1 with TRBJ2-7; D may be TRBD2 (5 bases). The CDR3 length is 15 residues. Trimming left V 0 bases short and J 2 bases short, with 12 bases between. Germline V gene sequence: CDR1 SGHRS, CDR2 YFSETQ. The DNA for the CDR3 is TGCGCCAGCAGCTTGGGGGAGCTGATGACCTACGAGCAGTACTTC. Its translation is CASSLGELMTYEQYF.

This sequence joins TRBV18 and TRBJ1-2, with no clear D. V lost 3 bases, J lost 2 bases, and 10 bases lay in between. The CDR3 is 14 residues long. Germline values: CDR1 KGHSH, CDR2 LQKENI. CDR3 sequence (DNA): TGTGCCAGCTCACCGGGTCGGGGAAACTATGGCTACACCTTC. Its translation: CASSPGRGNYGYTF.

This clone was seen just once. The rearrangement uses TRBV30 and TRBJ2-3, with D maybe TRBD2 (6 bases). V lost 3 bases, J lost 2 bases, and 6 bases lay in between. Germline CDR1 is GTSNPN and CDR2 is SVGIG (reference sequence). CDR3 size: 12 residues. The DNA for the CDR3 is TGTGCCTGGAGGGACTACACAGATACGCAGTATTTT. Its protein is CAWRDYTDTQYF.

This chain joins TRBV19 and TRBJ1-1; 8 bases match TRBD1. The CDR3 consists of 15 residues. The ends lost 5 bases at V and 1 base at J; junction bases unmatched: 6. The germline V gene has CDR1 LNHDA and CDR2 SQIVND (reference sequence). CDR3 amino acids: CASSWTGTGNTEAFF. CDR3 DNA sequence: TGTGCCAGTAGTTGGACCGGGACAGGGAACACTGAAGCTTTCTTT.

The rearrangement joins TRBV15 to TRBJ2-5; 7 bases are a match to TRBD1. J was trimmed by 5 bases and V by 3 bases; bases with no gene match: 6. Looked up from germline, CDR1 is LNHNV and CDR2 is YYDKDF (reference sequence). The CDR3 spans 14 residues. The DNA of the CDR3 is TGTGCCACCAGCAGTGACAGGGTTTGGGAGACCCAGTACTTC. Encoded protein: CATSSDRVWETQYF. The whole variable domain, filled in from reference TRBV15 and TRBJ2-5, reads DAMVIQNPRYQVTQFGKPVTLSCSQTLNHNVMYWYQQKSSQAPKLLFHYYDKDFNNEADTPDNFQSRRPNTSFCFLDIRSPGLGDTAMYLCATSSDRVWETQYFGPGTRLLVL.

The chain couples TRBV13 to TRBJ1-2, with 7 bases fitting TRBD1. From germline, CDR1 is PRHDT and CDR2 FYEKMQ (reference sequence). This CDR3 spans 16 amino acids. V lost 3 bases to trimming and J lost 4 bases; unmatched junction nucleotides: 11. CDR3 region: CASSFGRQGLSYGYTF. The CDR3 DNA reads TGTGCCAGCAGCTTCGGAAGACAGGGTCTTAGCTATGGCTACACCTTC. The entire variable domain, with the rest obtained from reference TRBV13 and TRBJ1-2, is as follows: AAGVIQSPRHLIKEKRETATLKCYPIPRHDTVYWYQQGPGQDPQFLISFYEKMQSDKGSIPDRFSAQQFSDYHSELNMSSLELGDSALYFCASSFGRQGLSYGYTFGSGTRLTVV.

The genes are TRBV27 and TRBJ2-7, with 8 bases fitting TRBD2. Looked up from germline, CDR1 is MNHEY and CDR2 is SMNVEV (reference sequence). The CDR3 extends over 14 amino acids. J lost 2 bases, V lost 3 bases, and 3 bases had no gene match. The CDR3 loop is CASSFSGGPYEQYF. The CDR3 bases are TGTGCCAGCAGTTTCTCGGGGGGGCCCTACGAGCAGTACTTC.

The chain uses TRBV7-2 and TRBJ1-1, with D tentatively TRBD1 (5 bases). The CDR3 loop spans 14 amino acids. Per the germline V gene, CDR1 is SGHTA and CDR2 is FQGNSA. V lost 5 bases and J 8 bases, leaving 18 bases between the germline ends. Written as DNA, the CDR3 is TGTGCCAGCAGCCGGGGGGATGTCGGAGAGGAAGCTTTCTTT. Translation gives CASSRGDVGEEAFF.

The chain recombines TRBV7-9 with TRBJ1-6; a weak D match, TRBD1 (5 bases). Between the trimmed V and J ends, which lost 0 bases and 9 bases, there was a span of 9 bases. CDR1 is SEHNR and CDR2 is FQNEAQ in the germline V gene (reference sequence). The CDR3 runs 14 residues. The CDR3 reads CASSLARATSPLHF. CDR3 DNA: TGTGCCAGCAGCTTAGCCAGGGCGACTTCACCCCTCCACTTT.

The chain is built from TRBV9 and TRBJ2-7; 9 nucleotides match TRBD1. This CDR3 comprises 16 residues. Trimming at V came to 3 bases and at J to 5 bases, leaving 12 bases not matched to a gene. Germline lookup yields CDR1 SGDLS and CDR2 YYNGEE. The CDR3 region has the DNA TGTGCCAGCAGCGGAGAAGGAGGGACAGGGTACCACGAGCAGTACTTC. This sequence encodes CASSGEGGTGYHEQYF.

V is TRBV6-6 and J is TRBJ1-6, with a possible D match to TRBD1 (5 bases). V lost 2 bases and J lost 10, with 15 bases in between. Per germline, CDR1 MNHNY and CDR2 SVGAGI (reference sequence). The length of the CDR3 is 15 residues. Here the CDR3 DNA reads TGTGCCAGCAGTTACCAAGGGGCTTCTTACTCACCCCTCCACTTT. This translates into CASSYQGASYSPLHF.

By share, this clone ranks as medium-sized (0.01 to 0.1%). This chain uses TRBV4-2 with TRBJ2-6; TRBD1 is a possible D gene (6 bases). CDR3 length: 16 residues. The germline V gene encodes CDR1 LGHNA and CDR2 YNFKEQ. The V and J ends lost 0 bases and 1 base respectively, with 7 bases between them. CDR3 DNA sequence: TGTGCCAGCAGCCAAGATACAGGGTCTGGGGCCAACGTCCTGACTTTC. Translated: CASSQDTGSGANVLTF.

This clone was counted between two and nine times. This chain joins TRBV7-9 and TRBJ1-2; D gene unclear. Per the germline V gene, CDR1 is SEHNR and CDR2 is FQNEAQ (reference sequence). CDR3 length: 11 residues. The V end was cut by 1 base, the J end by 8 bases, with 5 bases between. The CDR3 region is CASSLVEGYTF. The CDR3 DNA is TGTGCCAGCAGCTTAGTGGAGGGCTACACCTTC.

The chain carries TRBV5-6 and TRBJ2-1; possible D gene TRBD1, 5 bases. The length of the CDR3 is 16 residues. The germline gives CDR1 SGHDT, CDR2 YYEEEE. Trimming stripped 3 bases from V and 0 bases from J, with 13 bases between. The CDR3 nucleotides are TGTGCCAGCAGCTCTATTCAGGGAAGCTCCTACAATGAGCAGTTCTTC. Translation gives CASSSIQGSSYNEQFF.

The J gene is TRBJ1-1, the V gene TRBV7-9; TRBD1 is a possible D gene (6 bases). The length of the CDR3 is 14 residues. Deletions cut 4 bases from V and 0 bases from J, with 9 bases between. CDR1 is SEHNR and CDR2 is FQNEAQ in the germline V gene (reference sequence). In DNA form, the CDR3 reads TGTGCCAGCAGCTCACAGGGTTTGAACACTGAAGCTTTCTTT. Residues: CASSSQGLNTEAFF.

The chain combines TRBV2 with TRBJ1-5, with 11 bases identical to TRBD1. The germline gives CDR1 SNHLY, CDR2 FYNNEI. V lost 7 bases to trimming and J lost 5 bases; unmatched junction nucleotides: 13. This CDR3 contains 17 residues. CDR3 residues: CASTYVNRDRGDQPQHF. The CDR3 coding sequence is TGTGCCAGCACCTATGTTAACCGGGACAGGGGGGATCAGCCCCAGCATTTT.

This clone was recorded a few times. This rearrangement joins TRBV4-2 to TRBJ2-3, with 8 bases that match TRBD1. The CDR3 is 16 residues long. Trimming at V came to 0 bases and at J to 2 bases, leaving 4 bases not matched to a gene. Germline CDR1 LGHNA, CDR2 YNFKEQ. The CDR3 spells CASSQDQGAPTDTQYF. The CDR3 nucleotides read TGTGCCAGCAGCCAAGATCAGGGGGCCCCCACAGATACGCAGTATTTT.